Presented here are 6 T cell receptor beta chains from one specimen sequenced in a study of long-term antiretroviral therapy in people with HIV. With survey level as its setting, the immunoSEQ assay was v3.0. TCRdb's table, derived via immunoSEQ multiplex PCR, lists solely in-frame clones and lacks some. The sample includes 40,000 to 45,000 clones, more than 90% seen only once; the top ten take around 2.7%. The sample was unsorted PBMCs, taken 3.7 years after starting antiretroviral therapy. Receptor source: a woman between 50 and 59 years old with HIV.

CDR3 nucleotides: TGTGCCAGCAGCTTTGACTCTGGAAACACCATATATTTT. Protein sequence: CASSFDSGNTIYF. The chain combines TRBV5-6 with TRBJ1-3; D remains unclear. The length of the CDR3 is 13 residues. Germline lookup yields CDR1 SGHDT and CDR2 YYEEEE. Trimming took off 2 bases at V and 0 bases at J, with 3 bases between the two ends. The whole variable domain, remainder taken from reference TRBV5-6 and TRBJ1-3, is DAGVTQSPTHLIKTRGQQVTLRCSPKSGHDTVSWYQQALGQGPQFIFQYYEEEERQRGNFPDRFSGHQFPNYSSELNVNALLLGDSALYLCASSFDSGNTIYFGEGSWLTVV.

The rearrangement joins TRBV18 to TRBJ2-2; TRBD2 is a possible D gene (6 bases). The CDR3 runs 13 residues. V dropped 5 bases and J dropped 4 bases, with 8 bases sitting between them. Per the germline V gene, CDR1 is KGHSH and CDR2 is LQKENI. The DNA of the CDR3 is TGTGCCAGCTCAGGGGGACTCACCGGGGAGCTGTTTTTT. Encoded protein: CASSGGLTGELFF.

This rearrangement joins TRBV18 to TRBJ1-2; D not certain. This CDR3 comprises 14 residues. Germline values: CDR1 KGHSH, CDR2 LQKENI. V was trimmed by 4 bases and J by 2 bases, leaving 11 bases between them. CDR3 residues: CASSLPVGNYGYTF. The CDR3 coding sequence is TGTGCCAGCTCACTCCCCGTTGGAAACTATGGCTACACCTTC.

The CDR3 spells CASSGAGMGQPQHF. The DNA for the CDR3 is TGTGCCAGCAGTGGGGCCGGGATGGGGCAGCCCCAGCATTTT. V and J are TRBV2 and TRBJ1-5; D is uncertain. This CDR3 has 14 amino acids. Germline V gene data show CDR1 as SNHLY and CDR2 as FYNNEI. The V gene lost 4 bases and the J gene lost 7 bases, with 14 bases spanning the gap.

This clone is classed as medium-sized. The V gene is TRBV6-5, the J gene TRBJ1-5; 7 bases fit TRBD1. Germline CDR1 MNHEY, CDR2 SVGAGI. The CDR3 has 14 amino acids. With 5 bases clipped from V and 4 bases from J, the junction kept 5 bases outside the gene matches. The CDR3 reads CASSQGQKNQPQHF. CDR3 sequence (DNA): TGTGCCAGCAGTCAGGGACAGAAGAATCAGCCCCAGCATTTT.

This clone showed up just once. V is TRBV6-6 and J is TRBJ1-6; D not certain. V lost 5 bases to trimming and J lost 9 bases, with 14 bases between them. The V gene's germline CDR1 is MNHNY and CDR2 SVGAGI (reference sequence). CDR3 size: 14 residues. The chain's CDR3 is CASSLVETPSPLHF. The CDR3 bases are TGTGCCAGCAGTCTCGTTGAGACTCCTTCACCCCTCCACTTT.